Given below is one T cell receptor (beta chain) in context. Its specificity is not known. The V end was cut by 4 bases, the J end by 1 base, with 13 bases between. CDR1 and CDR2 from the germline V gene are MNHEY and SVGAGI. This CDR3 region has 15 residues. Profiling relied on immunoSEQ multiplex PCR, and the TCRdb table lists in-frame clones only, not all of them. The sample has 100,000 to 150,000 clones; around 92% are singletons. The sample belongs to a study of T cell responses to AZD1222 COVID-19 vaccine. Study conclusions and caveats: There were mostly white British donors and more females than males, and clonal diversity was possibly underestimated.

Source: peripheral blood, taken 28 days after the second AZD1222 dose. The TCR originated in an adult who received the AZD1222 COVID-19 vaccine. V and J are TRBV6-5 and TRBJ2-5, with D possibly called TRBD1 or TRBD2 (5 bases each). The CDR3 DNA is TGTGCCAGCAGTTCCCCGGGACGGGTCCAAGAGACCCAGTACTTC. This codes for CASSSPGRVQETQYF.